This T cell receptor (beta chain) was identified in a study of beta chain features in type 1 diabetes. Regarding the study as a whole: Naive, central memory and Treg TCRB repertoires seemed to resemble each other more closely in patients than they did in healthy donors. Type 1 diabetes patients showed a moderate but significant shortening of TCRB CDR3s in all four CD4+ subsets.

The whole isolated RNA underwent reverse transcription, so sequencing captured expressed TCRB transcripts. This table comes from immunoSEQ multiplex PCR, and its TCRdb copy is limited to in-frame clones, with some not included. This table holds 240,000 or so clones, about 26% found once. Notes on this clone: Its antigen is not known.

Germline V gene data show CDR1 as MNHEY and CDR2 as SVGAGI. Trimming left V 6 bases short and J 2 bases short, with 14 bases between. The CDR3 runs to 14 residues. This receptor was obtained from a man aged 25-45 years in good health. J is TRBJ2-7 and V is TRBV6-5, with D maybe TRBD2 (5 bases). Specimen: central memory CD4+ T cells from blood. The DNA of the CDR3 is TGTGCCAGCAGGGAGGCAGGCAACGCCTACGAGCAGTACTTC. The encoded protein is CASREAGNAYEQYF.